The 25 T cell receptor beta chains below come from one sample, sequenced in a study of blood T cells in healthy people across ages. Primers used in a second PCR of about 6 to 11 cycles were a sample-barcoded 5' primer and a J-beta primer mix. TCRdb used MiXCR to reprocess the 5' RACE reads, holding one entry per CDR3 protein. The data hold around 970,000 distinct CDR3 sequences, with roughly 47% observed a single time. Sequenced sample: blood. The receptor source for this set is an older woman in good health.

The chain uses TRBV28 and TRBJ1-5; D possibly corresponds to TRBD1 (6 bases). The CDR3 is 17 residues long. Germline V gene sequence: CDR1 MDHEN, CDR2 SYDVKM. The ends were cut back, 1 base at V and 1 base at J, with 14 bases in the middle. The CDR3 reads CASSLFGTQGSNQPQHF. The CDR3 DNA reads TGTGCCAGCAGTTTATTCGGGACACAGGGCAGCAATCAGCCCCAGCATTTT. Based on the CDR3 plus reference TRBV28 and TRBJ1-5, the full variable domain is DVKVTQSSRYLVKRTGEKVFLECVQDMDHENMFWYRQDPGLGLRLIYFSYDVKMKEKGDIPEGYSVSREKKERFSLILESASTNQTSMYLCASSLFGTQGSNQPQHFGDGTRLSIL.

This clonotype was detected a few times. The chain links TRBV6-2 or TRBV6-3 to TRBJ2-1, with 7 bases fitting TRBD2. Trimming took 7 bases from V and 2 from J; bases not matched to a gene: 8. The CDR3 is 15 residues long. In germline, CDR1 is MNHEY, CDR2 SVGEGT. CDR3: CASTPLAKTYNEQFF. For the CDR3, the DNA is TGTGCCAGCACACCACTAGCGAAAACCTACAATGAGCAGTTCTTC.

This clonotype was seen a few times. The V call is TRBV28, the J call TRBJ2-7; D tentatively reads TRBD1 or TRBD2 (6 bases each). V lost 3 bases and J 1 base, leaving 13 bases between the germline ends. The germline CDR1 and CDR2 sequences are MDHEN and SYDVKM. The CDR3 covers 15 residues. CDR3 protein: CASSFGGADSYEQYF. The CDR3 bases are TGTGCCAGCAGTTTCGGGGGCGCGGATTCCTACGAGCAGTACTTC.

This clonotype was detected ten times or more. The V gene is TRBV20-1, the J gene TRBJ2-1; D ambiguous. Deletions cut 2 bases from V and 1 base from J, with 6 bases between. Germline loops: CDR1 DFQATT, CDR2 SNEGSKA (reference sequence). The CDR3 has 13 amino acids. The DNA for the CDR3 is TGCAGTGCTAGAATCCCTTCCTACAATGAGCAGTTCTTC. It codes for CSARIPSYNEQFF.

The J gene is TRBJ1-2, the V gene TRBV7-8; TRBD1 is a possible D gene (6 bases). CDR3 length: 15 residues. The germline V gene has CDR1 SGHVS and CDR2 FQNEAQ. Trimming pared 6 bases from V and 4 bases from J, leaving 18 bases between. DNA of the CDR3: TGTGCCAGCAGTGGACAGCGGAGACAAGGCTATGGCTACACCTTC. Translating it yields CASSGQRRQGYGYTF.

This rearrangement joins TRBV7-9 to TRBJ1-2; D may be TRBD1 (5 bases). Trimming removed 2 bases at V and 10 bases at J, with 17 bases between. This CDR3 contains 14 residues. The germline V gene encodes CDR1 SEHNR and CDR2 FQNEAQ (reference sequence). CDR3 residues: CASSLTGPLGAYTF. In nucleotides, the CDR3 is TGTGCCAGCAGCTTAACAGGTCCTTTAGGGGCCTACACCTTC.

The rearrangement joins TRBV29-1 to TRBJ2-5; D is uncertain. The CDR3 consists of 14 residues. The V and J ends lost 4 bases and 5 bases respectively, with 17 bases between them. Germline V CDR1 and CDR2: SQVTM, ANQGSEA. The DNA of the CDR3 is TGCAGCGTTGGGTGGACGCCCCAGTCGGAGACCCAGTACTTC. Translation gives CSVGWTPQSETQYF. Complete variable domain (other parts from reference TRBV29-1 and TRBJ2-5): SAVISQKPSRDICQRGTSLTIQCQVDSQVTMMFWYRQQPGQSLTLIATANQGSEATYESGFVIDKFPISRPNLTFSTLTVSNMSPEDSSIYLCSVGWTPQSETQYFGPGTRLLVL.

The chain employs TRBV4-3 and TRBJ2-1; D is uncertain. The V end was cut by 0 bases, the J end by 9 bases, with 15 bases between. The CDR3 extends over 15 amino acids. Germline V gene lookup returns CDR1 LGHNA and CDR2 YSLEER. The CDR3 DNA is TGCGCCAGCAGCCAAGATCTTCCCGATCGCGGTGAGCAGTTCTTC. It is translated as CASSQDLPDRGEQFF.

This clonotype has only a few counts. V usage is TRBV28 and J usage is TRBJ2-7, with 9 bases lining up with TRBD2. The length of the CDR3 is 14 residues. The trim removed 3 bases at V and 3 bases at J, leaving 3 bases unmatched. CDR1 MDHEN and CDR2 SYDVKM come from the germline V gene. The CDR3 DNA is TGTGCCAGCAGTTTTGTAGCGGGAGTCTACGAGCAGTACTTC. This encodes CASSFVAGVYEQYF.

V is TRBV28 and J is TRBJ2-4; 8 bases fit TRBD2. The end of the DNA fits TRBJ2-5 better, so the J call may be wrong. Germline V gene data show CDR1 as MDHEN and CDR2 as SYDVKM. This CDR3 has 16 amino acids. CDR3 coding DNA: TGTGCCAGCAGTTTCTCCGGGACGGGAGGGCAAGAGACCCAGTACTTC. Translating gives CASSFSGTGGQETQYF.

The V gene is TRBV29-1, the J gene TRBJ2-3; tentatively, D is TRBD2 (5 bases). The CDR3 has 13 amino acids. Deletions cut 0 bases from V and 7 bases from J, with 11 bases between. CDR1 and CDR2 from the germline V gene are SQVTM and ANQGSEA. In DNA form, the CDR3 reads TGCAGCGTTGAAGATCTGAGGGAAAATACGCAGTATTTT. This translates into CSVEDLRENTQYF.

Concerning this clonotype: The germline gene is not matched at one end of the junction; a read error may be the cause. This sequence joins TRBV27 and TRBJ1-4; TRBD1 matches at 7 bases. The CDR3 is made up of 16 amino acids. Germline V CDR1 and CDR2: MNHEY, SMNVEV (reference sequence). The CDR3 spells CASSPTGVVVNEKPFF. The CDR3, as DNA: TGTGCCAGCAGTCCCACAGGGGTAGTGGTGAATGAAAAACCGTTTTTT.

This clonotype has just a few counts. The V and J genes are TRBV12-3 or TRBV12-4 and TRBJ2-7; TRBD1 matches 8 bases. The CDR3 spans 15 residues. V shed 3 bases and J 4 bases; nucleotides not matched to a gene: 8. The CDR3 region is CASSFRDRPGYEQYF. The DNA for the CDR3 is TGTGCCAGCAGTTTCCGGGACAGGCCCGGTTACGAGCAGTACTTC.

The V call is TRBV5-8, the J call TRBJ1-2; D unclear. This CDR3 comprises 14 residues. V shed 0 bases and J shed 4 bases, with 10 bases lying between them. Germline V lookup: CDR1 SGHTS, CDR2 YDEGEE. The CDR3 loop reads CASSLGVVSYGYTF. DNA of the CDR3: TGTGCCAGCAGCTTGGGTGTTGTTAGCTATGGCTACACCTTC. Using reference TRBV5-8 and TRBJ1-2 for the parts outside the CDR3, the full variable domain is EAGVTQSPTHLIKTRGQQATLRCSPISGHTSVYWYQQALGLGLQFLLWYDEGEERNRGNFPPRFSGRQFPNYSSELNVNALELEDSALYLCASSLGVVSYGYTFGSGTRLTVV.

J is TRBJ2-7 and V is TRBV20-1, with a tentative D call TRBD1 (5 bases). The V gene's germline CDR1 is DFQATT and CDR2 SNEGSKA (reference sequence). With 0 bases removed from V and 3 bases from J, the gap between germline ends came to 15 bases. This CDR3 has 15 amino acids. CDR3 loop: CSARDSAGLNYEQYF. In DNA, the CDR3 is TGCAGTGCTAGAGATTCGGCAGGGTTAAACTACGAGCAGTACTTC.

In its sample, this clonotype was seen a few times. V usage is TRBV25-1 and J usage is TRBJ2-5, with D perhaps being TRBD1 or TRBD2 (5 bases each). CDR3 size: 15 residues. The V gene's germline CDR1 is MGHDK and CDR2 SYGVNS. Trimming took off 3 bases at V and 3 bases at J, with 14 bases between the two ends. The CDR3 spells CASSDSGTREETQYF. Here the CDR3 DNA reads TGTGCCAGCAGTGATTCCGGGACCAGAGAAGAGACCCAGTACTTC.

The genes are TRBV12-3 or TRBV12-4 and TRBJ1-5; D is uncertain. Trimming cost V 8 bases and J 9 bases, with 11 bases left between them. The CDR3 is 11 residues long. The CDR3 DNA reads TGTGCCAGCCCGGGCGCGAGGCCCCAGCATTTT. Translating it yields CASPGARPQHF.

The genes are TRBV27 and TRBJ2-3, with D perhaps assigned TRBD1 or TRBD2 (5 bases each). The CDR3 has 18 amino acids. CDR1 and CDR2 from the germline V gene are MNHEY and SMNVEV (reference sequence). V lost 0 bases and J 4 bases, leaving 20 bases between the germline ends. The DNA for the CDR3 is TGTGCCAGCAGTTTATCCTCGGGGCGGATGGGAAATGCAGATACGCAGTATTTT. Translated: CASSLSSGRMGNADTQYF.

Only a few counts were recorded for this clonotype. V and J are TRBV20-1 and TRBJ2-7; no clear D. V was clipped by 3 bases and J by 4 bases, with 7 bases between them. There are 11 residues in the CDR3. Looked up from germline, CDR1 is DFQATT and CDR2 is SNEGSKA (reference sequence). CDR3 DNA: TGCAGTGCTAGCTACCTTTACGAGCAGTACTTC. This translates into CSASYLYEQYF.

The J gene is TRBJ2-1, the V gene TRBV28; D may be TRBD2 (5 bases). The CDR3 consists of 15 residues. Germline CDR1 is MDHEN and CDR2 is SYDVKM. V was clipped by 5 bases and J by 9 bases, with 20 bases between them. The CDR3 loop reads CASSNLEMGRGEQFF. In DNA form, the CDR3 reads TGTGCCAGCAGTAACCTAGAAATGGGCCGGGGTGAGCAGTTCTTC.

The gene calls are TRBV7-6 and TRBJ2-3; 8 bases are a match to TRBD1. J was trimmed by 8 bases and V by 4 bases; bases with no gene match: 17. Germline values: CDR1 SGHVS, CDR2 FNYEAQ. The CDR3 is 17 residues long. The CDR3 DNA follows: TGTGCCAGCAGCTCCCCCGGGACAGGAGGAGAAGCGGGTACGCAGTATTTT. Its protein product is CASSSPGTGGEAGTQYF.

The rearrangement uses TRBV28 and TRBJ1-6; TRBD1 agrees at 7 bases. Germline V gene sequence: CDR1 MDHEN, CDR2 SYDVKM. The CDR3 is made up of 16 amino acids. J was trimmed by 9 bases and V by 5 bases; bases with no gene match: 13. The CDR3 DNA is TGTGCCAGCAGTCCACCCGTCAGGGGGAAGAGTTCACCCCTCCACTTT. This codes for CASSPPVRGKSSPLHF. Full variable domain (rest looked up from reference TRBV28 and TRBJ1-6): DVKVTQSSRYLVKRTGEKVFLECVQDMDHENMFWYRQDPGLGLRLIYFSYDVKMKEKGDIPEGYSVSREKKERFSLILESASTNQTSMYLCASSPPVRGKSSPLHFGNGTRLTVT.

This clonotype was observed a few times. The V gene is TRBV9, the J gene TRBJ2-4; possible D gene TRBD2, 5 bases. The CDR3 is 14 residues long. Trimming left V 3 bases short and J 13 bases short, with 20 bases between. Germline loops: CDR1 SGDLS, CDR2 YYNGEE. The CDR3, as DNA: TGTGCCAGCAGCGGTAGCAGGTATACCGGGGAGCAGTACTTC. Protein sequence: CASSGSRYTGEQYF.

The CDR3, as DNA: TGTGCCAGCAGTGAAGCGCCGGGGACAACTAACTATGGCTACACCTTC. Translation: CASSEAPGTTNYGYTF. The V call is TRBV6-1, the J call TRBJ1-2; D is possibly TRBD1 (6 bases). Trimming pared 0 bases from V and 0 bases from J, leaving 11 bases between. Per the germline V gene, CDR1 is MNHNS and CDR2 is SASEGT. This CDR3 spans 16 amino acids.

Only a few counts were recorded for this clonotype. The chain couples TRBV10-3 to TRBJ2-3; 13 bases map to TRBD2. Germline lookup yields CDR1 ENHRY and CDR2 SYGVKD. J gave up 1 base and V 5 bases, and 15 bases lay outside the gene matches. The CDR3 loop spans 20 amino acids. The CDR3 DNA reads as TGTGCCATCAGTCAACTCGGGACTAGCGGGATGGGTCGTGGCACAGATACGCAGTATTTT. It encodes CAISQLGTSGMGRGTDTQYF.